These T cell receptor beta chains were read from a single sample in a study of blood T cells in healthy people across ages. TCRdb re-derived calls from the 5' RACE reads in MiXCR, one entry per CDR3 protein. The profile shows about 1,500,000 distinct CDR3 sequences, 42% of them singletons. The material sequenced was blood. All receptors derive from a woman aged 18-29 years in good health. The conserved cysteine and the conserved F or W are not part of the CDR3 here. Fields, in order: V gene, J gene, CDR3 protein.

V gene: TRBV25-1; J gene: TRBJ2-1; CDR3 protein: ASSEYPRNEQF
V gene: TRBV7-9; J gene: TRBJ1-1; CDR3 protein: ASSLGQPGAF
V gene: TRBV7-8; J gene: TRBJ2-3; CDR3 protein: ASSLTSGAADTQY
V gene: TRBV6-1; J gene: TRBJ1-5; CDR3 protein: ASSRDSSNQPQH
V gene: TRBV6-4; J gene: TRBJ1-2; CDR3 protein: ASSPGVVGYGYT
V gene: TRBV27; J gene: TRBJ2-1; CDR3 protein: ASRIGNEQF
V gene: TRBV12-3/TRBV12-4; J gene: TRBJ1-2; CDR3 protein: ASSSFGTPGYGYT
V gene: TRBV5-1; J gene: TRBJ1-1; CDR3 protein: ASSLEGRGAF
V gene: TRBV4-1; J gene: TRBJ1-6; CDR3 protein: ATNGVWNSPLH
V gene: TRBV20-1; J gene: TRBJ2-1; CDR3 protein: SAGLAEAGEQF
V gene: TRBV6-6; J gene: TRBJ1-5; CDR3 protein: ASSRARDSNQPQH
V gene: TRBV9; J gene: TRBJ2-3; CDR3 protein: ASSYRGSGGPSTDTQY
V gene: TRBV5-1; J gene: TRBJ2-1; CDR3 protein: ASSGDGRREQF
V gene: TRBV20-1; J gene: TRBJ2-1; CDR3 protein: SASGGVVEQF
V gene: TRBV29-1; J gene: NA; CDR3 protein: SVETRDRGKYNEQY
V gene: TRBV12-3/TRBV12-4; J gene: TRBJ1-2; CDR3 protein: ASSFDSYLSNYGYT
V gene: TRBV5-6; J gene: TRBJ2-1; CDR3 protein: ASSRGKVIPYNEQF
V gene: TRBV6-4; J gene: TRBJ2-5; CDR3 protein: ASSDSSGDYNEQY
V gene: TRBV7-2; J gene: TRBJ2-1; CDR3 protein: ASSLLAGKYNEQF
V gene: TRBV29-1; J gene: TRBJ2-6; CDR3 protein: SVAVSGANVLT
V gene: TRBV5-1; J gene: TRBJ2-1; CDR3 protein: ASLKSTGGAGSNEQF
V gene: TRBV7-2; J gene: TRBJ1-2; CDR3 protein: ASSLEPSSRST
V gene: TRBV12-3/TRBV12-4; J gene: NA; CDR3 protein: ASKSSGSKGETQY
V gene: TRBV2; J gene: TRBJ1-3; CDR3 protein: ASRELRLSGNTIY
V gene: TRBV28; J gene: TRBJ2-4; CDR3 protein: ASSHSPLSRVYGQY
V gene: TRBV12-3/TRBV12-4; J gene: TRBJ1-3; CDR3 protein: ASSFGSGAISGNTIY
V gene: TRBV10-1; J gene: TRBJ2-3; CDR3 protein: ASSPGFMDTQY
V gene: TRBV28; J gene: TRBJ1-2; CDR3 protein: ASSTGTGGHYGYT
V gene: TRBV4-1; J gene: TRBJ2-5; CDR3 protein: ASSQSTGIETQY
V gene: TRBV7-2; J gene: TRBJ1-4; CDR3 protein: ASRGSTTTNEKLF
V gene: TRBV7-7; J gene: TRBJ2-2; CDR3 protein: ASSPRDSSIAGVRELF
V gene: TRBV4-1; J gene: TRBJ1-5; CDR3 protein: ASSQSSSQGPPMPQH
V gene: TRBV4-1; J gene: TRBJ2-7; CDR3 protein: ASSQTRAGSYEQY
V gene: TRBV7-3; J gene: TRBJ2-3; CDR3 protein: ASSKDPAATQY
V gene: TRBV12-3/TRBV12-4; J gene: TRBJ2-1; CDR3 protein: ASRGEGLAGGEQF
V gene: TRBV9; J gene: TRBJ2-5; CDR3 protein: ASSPSGDEKTQY
V gene: TRBV28; J gene: TRBJ2-7; CDR3 protein: ASSDRFSSYEQY
V gene: TRBV27; J gene: TRBJ2-3; CDR3 protein: ASSLSHRGGPTDTQY
V gene: TRBV20-1; J gene: TRBJ2-7; CDR3 protein: SAEPGQGAYEQY
V gene: TRBV27; J gene: TRBJ1-2; CDR3 protein: ASSSLGVLFPGYT